The 30 T cell receptor beta chains listed next were all sequenced from one sample in a study of beta chain features in type 1 diabetes. Expressed TCRB transcripts were sequenced, since all the RNA that had been isolated was reverse transcribed. The method was immunoSEQ multiplex PCR; TCRdb's version includes in-frame clones alone and lacks a portion of them. The sample carries more than 150,000 clones, approximately 13% recorded once. Input material: central memory CD4+ T cells from blood. Every receptor here comes from a woman aged 18-35 years in good health.

With regard to this clone: This CDR3 is also generated by other DNA sequences in the sample. The J gene is TRBJ1-2, the V gene TRBV18; D gene unclear. Germline CDR1 KGHSH, CDR2 LQKENI. Trimming stripped 3 bases from V and 2 bases from J, with 10 bases between. This CDR3 has 14 residues. CDR3 in DNA: TGTGCCAGCTCACCCACGACACGCAACTATGGCTACACCTTC. This sequence encodes CASSPTTRNYGYTF.

This clone appeared a few times. This chain uses TRBV10-3 with TRBJ2-7; 7 nucleotides match TRBD2. Germline V CDR1 and CDR2: ENHRY, SYGVKD. This CDR3 contains 14 residues. V gave up 11 bases and J gave up 0 bases; unmatched junction bases: 10. The CDR3 spells CALGPSGASYEQYF. For the CDR3, the DNA is TGTGCCTTGGGCCCCAGCGGGGCCTCCTACGAGCAGTACTTC.

The J gene is TRBJ2-3, the V gene TRBV10-3, with 11 positions matching TRBD2. Unmatched junction bases numbered 22, after V lost 10 bases and J lost 7 bases. Germline assignment: CDR1 ENHRY and CDR2 SYGVKD. The CDR3 contains 18 residues. The CDR3 sequence is CASSLTPGGASGRHTQYF. The DNA for the CDR3 is TGTGCCAGCAGCCTTACACCTGGTGGGGCTAGCGGGAGGCATACGCAGTATTTT.

The rearrangement joins TRBV7-9 to TRBJ2-7; possible D gene TRBD2, 5 bases. The CDR3 runs 14 residues. Looked up from germline, CDR1 is SEHNR and CDR2 is FQNEAQ (reference sequence). V shed 2 bases and J shed 6 bases, with 14 bases lying between them. For the CDR3, the DNA is TGTGCCAGCAGCTTACTAGCCGTCCTTGGCGAGCAGTACTTC. This gives the protein CASSLLAVLGEQYF.

This clone was picked up a small number of times. V gene TRBV5-4 combines with J gene TRBJ2-5; 9 bases fit TRBD1. Germline V gene sequence: CDR1 SGHNT, CDR2 YYREEE (reference sequence). This CDR3 spans 14 amino acids. V gave up 4 bases and J gave up 5 bases; unmatched junction bases: 6. The CDR3 spells CASSTGQGSETQYF. For the CDR3, the DNA is TGTGCCAGCAGCACCGGACAGGGGAGCGAGACCCAGTACTTC.

This sequence joins TRBV27 and TRBJ1-2; 7 nucleotides line up with TRBD1. This CDR3 is built from 14 residues. The trim removed 0 bases at V and 6 bases at J, leaving 4 bases unmatched. Germline assignment: CDR1 MNHEY and CDR2 SMNVEV (reference sequence). The CDR3 loop reads CASSLSKTGHGYTF. The CDR3, as DNA: TGTGCCAGCAGTTTATCGAAGACAGGGCATGGCTACACCTTC.

This clone has only a few counts. The chain uses TRBV7-9 and TRBJ1-2; D possibly corresponds to TRBD1 (6 bases). The CDR3 loop spans 14 amino acids. V dropped 4 bases and J dropped 7 bases, with 16 bases sitting between them. Germline lookup yields CDR1 SEHNR and CDR2 FQNEAQ (reference sequence). DNA for the CDR3: TGTGCCAGCAGCTCCGCAGACAGGCGAGGTGGCTACACCTTC. Its translation: CASSSADRRGGYTF.

The chain employs TRBV25-1 and TRBJ2-7, with D possibly TRBD1 on 5 matching bases. This CDR3 contains 15 residues. Trimming stripped 5 bases from V and 2 bases from J, with 16 bases between. Germline V lookup: CDR1 MGHDK, CDR2 SYGVNS. The CDR3 reads CASSRQNLRTYEQYF. CDR3 bases: TGTGCCAGCAGTCGACAGAACCTAAGGACCTACGAGCAGTACTTC.

This clone was observed a handful of times. V and J are TRBV5-6 and TRBJ1-1; weak D call: TRBD1 (5 bases). The CDR3 contains 15 residues. CDR1 is SGHDT and CDR2 is YYEEEE in the germline V gene. Trimming stripped 4 bases from V and 2 bases from J, with 15 bases between. As DNA, the CDR3 is TGTGCCAGCAGCCGGTTGGGGGGATCTAACACTGAAGCTTTCTTT. This gives the protein CASSRLGGSNTEAFF. Based on the CDR3 plus reference TRBV5-6 and TRBJ1-1, the full variable domain is DAGVTQSPTHLIKTRGQQVTLRCSPKSGHDTVSWYQQALGQGPQFIFQYYEEEERQRGNFPDRFSGHQFPNYSSELNVNALLLGDSALYLCASSRLGGSNTEAFFGQGTRLTVV.

The chain carries TRBV7-9 and TRBJ2-2, with D hard to call. Trimming shortened V by 5 bases and J by 0 bases, and 10 bases separated the two germline ends. Germline lookup yields CDR1 SEHNR and CDR2 FQNEAQ (reference sequence). The length of the CDR3 is 15 residues. The CDR3 nucleotides read TGTGCCAGCAGCCCAGTTATCGCGAACACCGGGGAGCTGTTTTTT. Translating it yields CASSPVIANTGELFF.

This chain uses TRBV10-3 with TRBJ2-1; 7 positions match TRBD2. This CDR3 region has 16 residues. Germline V gene sequence: CDR1 ENHRY, CDR2 SYGVKD. V dropped 5 bases and J dropped 4; count of bases not matched to a gene: 11. CDR3 DNA sequence: TGTGCCATCAGTCGAGAAGCGGGAACTACTTACAATGAGCAGTTCTTC. This sequence encodes CAISREAGTTYNEQFF.

The chain has TRBV5-1 and TRBJ2-1; 7 bases map to TRBD1. Germline V lookup: CDR1 SGHRS, CDR2 YFSETQ. V lost 4 bases to trimming and J lost 5 bases; unmatched junction nucleotides: 3. The CDR3 runs to 13 residues. In DNA form, the CDR3 reads TGCGCCAGCAGCCCGGACAGGCACAATGAGCAGTTCTTC. Its translation: CASSPDRHNEQFF.

The V call is TRBV7-3, the J call TRBJ2-3; the D gene is possibly TRBD1 (6 bases). This CDR3 contains 14 residues. The V gene lost 4 bases and the J gene lost 6 bases, with 14 bases spanning the gap. The germline V gene has CDR1 SGHTA and CDR2 FQGTGA. The CDR3 coding sequence is TGTGCCAGCAGCTCTGGACAGTTCAGCGATACGCAGTATTTT. Translated, it gives CASSSGQFSDTQYF.

This clone rates as medium-sized (0.01 to 0.1%). This sequence joins TRBV7-2 and TRBJ2-7; D is perhaps TRBD2 (5 bases). From germline, CDR1 is SGHTA and CDR2 FQGNSA. This CDR3 is built from 14 residues. V was trimmed by 4 bases and J by 7 bases, leaving 17 bases between them. In DNA, the CDR3 is TGTGCCAGCAGCTCAAAGCGGCTAGCTACGGAGCAGTACTTC. Translated, it gives CASSSKRLATEQYF.

This clone turned up a few times. The chain joins TRBV19 to TRBJ2-2, with D possibly matching TRBD2 (5 bases). CDR3 size: 13 residues. Trimming left V 7 bases short and J 4 bases short, with 10 bases between. Germline values: CDR1 LNHDA, CDR2 SQIVND (reference sequence). For the CDR3, the DNA is TGTGCCAGTAACACGGCGGGCACCGGGGAGCTGTTTTTT. Translation: CASNTAGTGELFF.

This clone was seen just once. V usage is TRBV6-5 and J usage is TRBJ2-3; 13 bases are a match to TRBD2. In germline, CDR1 is MNHEY, CDR2 SVGAGI. Unmatched junction bases numbered 4, after V lost 4 bases and J lost 3 bases. The CDR3 is 16 amino acids. CDR3 sequence (DNA): TGTGCCAGCAGTTCAATGGGACTAGCGGGAACAGATACGCAGTATTTT. It codes for CASSSMGLAGTDTQYF.

This clone was detected a few times. The chain has TRBV9 and TRBJ2-1; 11 bases are shared with TRBD2. The CDR3 extends over 15 amino acids. Germline values: CDR1 SGDLS, CDR2 YYNGEE. The trim removed 3 bases at V and 4 bases at J, leaving 3 bases unmatched. CDR3 sequence: CASSEGLADYNEQFF. In DNA, the CDR3 is TGTGCCAGCAGCGAGGGACTAGCGGATTACAATGAGCAGTTCTTC.

This chain uses TRBV6-1 with TRBJ2-7; 13 bases line up with TRBD2. Germline V gives CDR1 MNHNS, CDR2 SASEGT. Unmatched junction bases numbered 6, after V lost 6 bases and J lost 4 bases. This CDR3 comprises 15 residues. The CDR3 reads CASRELAGGKYEQYF. DNA for the CDR3: TGTGCCAGCAGAGAACTAGCGGGAGGGAAGTACGAGCAGTACTTC.

Only a few counts were recorded for this clone. The chain links TRBV11-3 to TRBJ2-3; perhaps TRBD1 as D (5 bases). The CDR3 covers 16 residues. Germline V gene lookup returns CDR1 SGHNT and CDR2 YENEEA. The ends were cut back, 1 base at V and 2 bases at J, with 13 bases in the middle. CDR3: CASSLGQGLATDTQYF. For the CDR3, the DNA is TGTGCCAGCAGCTTAGGTCAGGGCCTCGCCACAGATACGCAGTATTTT.

The sample holds many counts of this clone. The same CDR3 is also encoded by other DNA sequences in this sample. V and J are TRBV29-1 and TRBJ2-7; 9 bases are shared with TRBD1. Looked up from germline, CDR1 is SQVTM and CDR2 is ANQGSEA. The ends lost 6 bases at V and 1 base at J; junction bases unmatched: 7. The CDR3 consists of 14 residues. The CDR3 DNA is TGCAGCGTACTGACAGGGGGAGGGTCCTACGAGCAGTACTTC. Protein: CSVLTGGGSYEQYF.

This clone was picked up many times. This rearrangement joins TRBV4-3 to TRBJ2-1; 15 positions match TRBD2. Looked up from germline, CDR1 is LGHNA and CDR2 is YSLEER. CDR3 length: 18 amino acids. The V and J ends lost 4 bases and 7 bases, in that order; junction bases with no gene match: 11. CDR3 amino acids: CASSLDPGLAGGENEQFF. In nucleotides, the CDR3 is TGCGCCAGCAGCCTAGACCCGGGACTAGCGGGAGGAGAGAATGAGCAGTTCTTC.

This clone was recorded at least ten times. This specimen includes other DNA sequences encoding the same CDR3. The CDR3 DNA reads as TGTGCCTGGAGCGGACAGGGAGGTCAGCCCCAGCATTTT. Its protein product is CAWSGQGGQPQHF. This chain joins TRBV30 and TRBJ1-5, with 8 bases matching TRBD1. Trimming cost V 3 bases and J 6 bases; bases outside gene matches: 4. Looked up from germline, CDR1 is GTSNPN and CDR2 is SVGIG (reference sequence). The CDR3 has 13 amino acids.

This clone turned up a few times. The rearrangement uses TRBV5-4 and TRBJ2-5, with 12 nucleotides matching TRBD2. The CDR3 contains 16 residues. Per the germline V gene, CDR1 is SGHNT and CDR2 is YYREEE (reference sequence). With 4 bases clipped from V and 6 bases from J, the junction kept 10 bases outside the gene matches. The CDR3: CASSVRLAGEGKTQYF. The CDR3, as DNA: TGTGCCAGCAGCGTTCGACTAGCGGGAGAGGGAAAGACCCAGTACTTC.

The V gene is TRBV5-4, the J gene TRBJ2-3; 7 positions match TRBD2. V was clipped by 4 bases and J by 4 bases; unmatched bases: 6. Looked up from germline, CDR1 is SGHNT and CDR2 is YYREEE (reference sequence). This CDR3 comprises 14 residues. The CDR3 nucleotides are TGTGCCAGCAGCCCGCGGGGAGGGCCAGATACGCAGTATTTT. This translates into CASSPRGGPDTQYF.

This clone has a handful of counts. The chain uses TRBV28 and TRBJ2-7, with 8 positions matching TRBD1. This CDR3 comprises 14 residues. V was clipped by 6 bases and J by 2 bases; unmatched bases: 6. Looked up from germline, CDR1 is MDHEN and CDR2 is SYDVKM. The CDR3 spells CASRSGQAPYEQYF. The DNA for the CDR3 is TGTGCCAGCAGGTCGGGACAGGCTCCCTACGAGCAGTACTTC.

The sample holds a few counts of this clone. V and J are TRBV7-2 and TRBJ2-1; 9 bases are a match to TRBD2. This CDR3 region has 17 residues. Germline CDR1 is SGHTA and CDR2 is FQGNSA. Trimming at V came to 5 bases and at J to 5 bases, leaving 13 bases not matched to a gene. The CDR3 reads CASSLAPGLAINNEQFF. CDR3 in DNA: TGTGCCAGCAGCCTCGCACCGGGACTAGCAATCAACAATGAGCAGTTCTTC.

This clone was seen only a few times. This chain uses TRBV9 with TRBJ2-1, with 13 bases identical to TRBD2. CDR1 and CDR2 from the germline V gene are SGDLS and YYNGEE. The V and J ends lost 3 bases and 8 bases, in that order; junction bases with no gene match: 8. This CDR3 region has 16 residues. CDR3 residues: CASSAVRTSGRDEQFF. The CDR3 bases are TGTGCCAGCAGCGCGGTCCGGACTAGCGGGAGAGATGAGCAGTTCTTC.

Comments on this clone: An end of the junction differs from the germline gene, which may be a read error. The chain recombines TRBV5-1 with TRBJ1-1; D perhaps matches TRBD1 (6 bases). The CDR3 covers 14 residues. The germline CDR1 and CDR2 sequences are SGHRS and YFSETQ. The CDR3 here is CASSLGGQNEKRVF. As DNA, the CDR3 is TGCGCCAGCAGCTTGGGGGGGCAGAATGAAAAACGGGTCTTT.

The chain recombines TRBV2 with TRBJ1-2; no clear D. The V and J ends lost 3 bases and 4 bases respectively, with 9 bases between them. The CDR3 has 13 amino acids. The germline V gene encodes CDR1 SNHLY and CDR2 FYNNEI. The DNA for the CDR3 is TGTGCCAGCAGTGATGAGGAGCTCTATGGCTACACCTTC. This sequence encodes CASSDEELYGYTF.

In this sample, this clone turned up a few times. V gene TRBV11-1 combines with J gene TRBJ2-1; TRBD2 matches at 7 bases. The V gene's germline CDR1 is SGHAT and CDR2 FQDESV (reference sequence). V lost 5 bases to trimming and J lost 5 bases; unmatched junction nucleotides: 15. This CDR3 is 17 amino acids long. The chain's CDR3 is CASSPGRASGKNNEQFF. Here the CDR3 DNA reads TGTGCCAGCAGCCCCGGCAGAGCTAGCGGAAAAAACAATGAGCAGTTCTTC.